These 7 T cell receptor beta chains originate from one sample sequenced in a study of cytomegalovirus exposure and HLA in healthy donors. It was with 60 Vbeta and 13 Jbeta primers that the PCR ran. Profiling relied on immunoSEQ multiplex PCR, and the TCRdb table lists in-frame clones only, not all of them. The data show approximately 150,000 clones, about 80% seen once. Sequenced sample: PBMCs. The receptors were sampled from a woman in her thirties or forties in good health and CMV-seronegative.

The chain couples TRBV28 to TRBJ1-4; D gene uncertain. Trimming took off 8 bases at V and 6 bases at J, with 16 bases between the two ends. CDR1 MDHEN and CDR2 SYDVKM come from the germline V gene. CDR3 length: 14 amino acids. The CDR3 DNA follows: TGTGCCAGCGTCTTATCGCAGGCCGATGAAAAACTGTTTTTT. Protein sequence: CASVLSQADEKLFF.

The gene calls are TRBV6-6 and TRBJ2-5; 10 bases are a match to TRBD2. CDR3 size: 15 residues. CDR1 is MNHNY and CDR2 is SVGAGI in the germline V gene (reference sequence). With V trimmed by 4 bases and J by 2 bases, 4 bases remained unmatched. CDR3 DNA: TGTGCCAGCAGTTCCGGGACTAGCGTACAAGAGACCCAGTACTTC. Amino acid sequence: CASSSGTSVQETQYF.

This clone was recorded only once. The gene calls are TRBV5-1 and TRBJ1-1; D might be TRBD1 (5 bases). The germline V gene has CDR1 SGHRS and CDR2 YFSETQ. V was pared by 2 bases and J by 6 bases, with 17 bases between. This CDR3 is 15 amino acids long. CDR3 residues: CASSFSQGRRAEAFF. For the CDR3, the DNA is TGCGCCAGCAGCTTTTCGCAGGGTAGACGCGCTGAAGCTTTCTTT.

This clone was seen a single time. The J gene is TRBJ1-1, the V gene TRBV11-2; D not certain. Germline values: CDR1 SGHAT, CDR2 FQNNGV. This CDR3 comprises 12 residues. The V gene lost 1 base and the J gene lost 8 bases, with 8 bases spanning the gap. The CDR3 nucleotides are TGTGCCAGCAGCTTAGGCGTACAGGAAGCTTTCTTT. Translated, it gives CASSLGVQEAFF.

A note on this clone: The sample holds other DNA sequences that translate to the same CDR3. This sequence joins TRBV7-6 and TRBJ1-3, with TRBD1 as a possible D gene (6 bases). Germline V gene sequence: CDR1 SGHVS, CDR2 FNYEAQ. Trimming stripped 3 bases from V and 2 bases from J, with 8 bases between. The CDR3 consists of 14 residues. CDR3 coding DNA: TGTGCCAGCAGCTTCAGGGGTGCTGGAAACACCATATATTTT. It yields the protein CASSFRGAGNTIYF. Variable domain in full (rest from reference TRBV7-6 and TRBJ1-3): GAGVSQSPRYKVTKRGQDVALRCDPISGHVSLYWYRQALGQGPEFLTYFNYEAQQDKSGLPNDRFSAERPEGSISTLTIQRTEQRDSAMYRCASSFRGAGNTIYFGEGSWLTVV.

This clone was seen a handful of times. The chain joins TRBV5-1 to TRBJ2-1; 11 bases are shared with TRBD2. J lost 6 bases, V lost 4 bases, and 3 bases had no gene match. Germline CDR1 SGHRS, CDR2 YFSETQ. The CDR3 totals 14 residues. This CDR3 reads CASSILAGVNEQFF. In DNA, the CDR3 is TGCGCCAGCAGCATACTAGCGGGGGTCAATGAGCAGTTCTTC.

The V gene is TRBV4-1, the J gene TRBJ1-5; D uncertain. Germline CDR1 and CDR2: MGHRA and YSYEKL. Trimming took 0 bases from V and 0 from J, leaving 18 bases between them. This CDR3 is built from 19 residues. CDR3 residues: CASSQDSGVGLYSNQPQHF. Written as DNA, the CDR3 is TGCGCCAGCAGCCAAGATTCCGGGGTCGGCCTATATAGCAATCAGCCCCAGCATTTT.